Below are 18 T cell receptor beta chains sequenced from a single sample in a study of T cell responses to AZD1222 COVID-19 vaccine. Libraries were prepared by immunoSEQ multiplex PCR; TCRdb keeps only in-frame clonotypes and omits some of them. The repertoire consists of about 35,000 clones, with approximately 86% occurring once and the leading ten covering less than 7%. The sequencing here drew on peripheral blood, taken on day 0 of AZD1222 vaccination. The receptors here all came from an adult in good health.

This sequence joins TRBV27 and TRBJ1-5; TRBD1 matches 7 bases. The V gene end was trimmed by 8 bases and the J gene end by 2 bases; junction bases not matched to a gene: 18. CDR1 and CDR2 from the germline V gene are MNHEY and SMNVEV (reference sequence). There are 18 residues in the CDR3. The CDR3 nucleotides read TGTGCCAGCCAGAGGCCGGGGACCCAGGGGGTTGGCAATCAGCCCCAGCATTTT. It codes for CASQRPGTQGVGNQPQHF.

V usage is TRBV2 and J usage is TRBJ1-5; D unclear. This CDR3 is 14 amino acids long. Per germline, CDR1 SNHLY and CDR2 FYNNEI. Trimming left V 3 bases short and J 5 bases short, with 11 bases between. CDR3 in DNA: TGTGCCAGCAGTGAGAGAAAAGGCCATCAGCCCCAGCATTTT. This encodes CASSERKGHQPQHF.

This rearrangement joins TRBV7-9 to TRBJ1-1; D unclear. This CDR3 is built from 14 residues. Germline lookup yields CDR1 SEHNR and CDR2 FQNEAQ (reference sequence). V dropped 3 bases and J dropped 5 bases, with 13 bases sitting between them. CDR3 amino acids: CASSFLSVATEAFF. As DNA, the CDR3 is TGTGCCAGCAGCTTTTTATCGGTAGCAACTGAAGCTTTCTTT. The full variable domain, with the rest looked up from reference TRBV7-9 and TRBJ1-1, is DTGVSQNPRHKITKRGQNVTFRCDPISEHNRLYWYRQTLGQGPEFLTYFQNEAQLEKSRLLSDRFSAERPKGSFSTLEIQRTEQGDSAMYLCASSFLSVATEAFFGQGTRLTVV.

This clone was counted a single time. The CDR3 loop is CASKVWGRPSGGRSEQFF. For the CDR3, the DNA is TGCGCCAGCAAAGTATGGGGCAGGCCTTCCGGTGGGCGTTCTGAGCAGTTCTTC. The chain links TRBV5-1 to TRBJ2-1, with D possibly matching TRBD1 (5 bases). Germline V gives CDR1 SGHRS, CDR2 YFSETQ. This CDR3 is 18 amino acids long. Trimming took 6 bases from V and 9 from J, leaving 31 bases between them.

A word on this clone: An end of the junction differs from the germline gene, which may be a read error. The CDR3 region has the DNA TGCGCCAGCAGTCAACCGATCTTATTCCGGGACAGGTATGGTTTT. Its protein is CASSQPILFRDRYGF. The chain has TRBV23-1 and TRBJ1-5, with 8 bases fitting TRBD1. TRBV23-1 carries the ORF label, with uncertain function. This CDR3 comprises 15 residues.

The chain couples TRBV28 to TRBJ1-4; the D gene is possibly TRBD1 (5 bases). V lost 4 bases and J lost 4, with 13 bases in between. The CDR3 is 15 residues long. Germline values: CDR1 MDHEN, CDR2 SYDVKM. CDR3 in amino acids: CASSSAGAHNEKLFF. DNA for the CDR3: TGTGCCAGCAGTTCTGCCGGGGCCCATAATGAAAAACTGTTTTTT.

V and J are TRBV5-6 and TRBJ1-2; D not resolved. CDR3 length: 11 residues. V was trimmed by 2 bases and J by 7 bases, leaving 6 bases between them. Germline CDR1 and CDR2: SGHDT and YYEEEE. The CDR3 DNA follows: TGTGCCAGCAGCTTATGGGGTGGCTACACCTTC. It translates to CASSLWGGYTF.

This chain joins TRBV20-1 and TRBJ1-1; D uncertain. The CDR3 length is 14 residues. With 3 bases removed from V and 2 bases from J, the gap between germline ends came to 13 bases. Germline CDR1 reads DFQATT; CDR2 reads SNEGSKA (reference sequence). This chain's CDR3 is CSASGPVPNTEAFF. The CDR3 DNA reads TGCAGTGCTAGTGGCCCAGTACCCAACACTGAAGCTTTCTTT.

V usage is TRBV12-5 and J usage is TRBJ1-1; the D is unclear. Germline CDR1 is LGHNT and CDR2 is FRNRAP. The CDR3 runs to 13 residues. The V gene lost 2 bases and the J gene lost 4 bases, with 8 bases spanning the gap. CDR3: CASGLTGGTEAFF. The CDR3 DNA reads TGTGCTAGTGGTTTGACCGGAGGCACTGAAGCTTTCTTT.

This chain connects TRBV9 to TRBJ2-5; D may be TRBD2 (6 bases). Germline V lookup: CDR1 SGDLS, CDR2 YYNGEE. Trimming cost V 0 bases and J 4 bases, with 10 bases left between them. The CDR3 is made up of 14 amino acids. DNA of the CDR3: TGTGCCAGCAGCGTAGGGCGGGGAGGAGAGACCCAGTACTTC. It is translated as CASSVGRGGETQYF. The full variable domain, in which reference TRBV9 and TRBJ2-5 provide the parts outside the CDR3, is DSGVTQTPKHLITATGQRVTLRCSPRSGDLSVYWYQQSLDQGLQFLIQYYNGEERAKGNILERFSAQQFPDLHSELNLSSLELGDSALYFCASSVGRGGETQYFGPGTRLLVL.

V usage is TRBV11-2 and J usage is TRBJ1-2; D remains ambiguous. The germline V and J ends were trimmed by 1 base and 2 bases, with 8 bases remaining between them. Germline V CDR1 and CDR2: SGHAT, FQNNGV. The CDR3 is made up of 14 amino acids. The CDR3 protein is CASSLASGNYGYTF. The CDR3 DNA reads as TGTGCCAGCAGCTTAGCCTCGGGGAACTATGGCTACACCTTC.

The rearrangement joins TRBV5-1 to TRBJ1-1; a weak D match, TRBD1 (5 bases). This CDR3 contains 13 residues. In germline, CDR1 is SGHRS, CDR2 YFSETQ. V was pared by 6 bases and J by 7 bases, with 16 bases between. This chain's CDR3 is CASTKDRDGEAFF. The CDR3 DNA is TGCGCCAGCACCAAAGACCGGGACGGTGAAGCTTTCTTT. Supplemented by reference TRBV5-1 and TRBJ1-1, the full variable domain reads KAGVTQTPRYLIKTRGQQVTLSCSPISGHRSVSWYQQTPGQGLQFLFEYFSETQRNKGNFPGRFSGRQFSNSRSEMNVSTLELGDSALYLCASTKDRDGEAFFGQGTRLTVV.

J is TRBJ1-1 and V is TRBV7-9, with 8 bases matching TRBD1. Germline loops: CDR1 SEHNR, CDR2 FQNEAQ (reference sequence). With V trimmed by 6 bases and J by 7 bases, 4 bases remained unmatched. This CDR3 has 12 residues. The CDR3 coding sequence is TGTGCCAGCAGAACAGGGGGGGGTGAAGCTTTCTTT. Protein product: CASRTGGGEAFF. The full variable domain, its missing parts supplied by reference TRBV7-9 and TRBJ1-1, is DTGVSQNPRHKITKRGQNVTFRCDPISEHNRLYWYRQTLGQGPEFLTYFQNEAQLEKSRLLSDRFSAERPKGSFSTLEIQRTEQGDSAMYLCASRTGGGEAFFGQGTRLTVV.

This chain joins TRBV7-9 and TRBJ2-5; D is unclear. V lost 5 bases and J 3 bases, leaving 4 bases between the germline ends. The germline CDR1 and CDR2 sequences are SEHNR and FQNEAQ (reference sequence). CDR3 length: 11 amino acids. DNA for the CDR3: TGTGCCAGCAGCCAGGAAGAGACCCAGTACTTC. Translating gives CASSQEETQYF.

This rearrangement joins TRBV7-9 to TRBJ1-4, with TRBD1 as a possible D gene (5 bases). The CDR3 covers 13 residues. Germline V lookup: CDR1 SEHNR, CDR2 FQNEAQ (reference sequence). Trimming shortened V by 2 bases and J by 4 bases, and 5 bases separated the two germline ends. The CDR3 spells CASSLQGNEKLFF. CDR3 nucleotide sequence: TGTGCCAGCAGCTTACAGGGTAATGAAAAACTGTTTTTT.

V is TRBV27 and J is TRBJ2-7; TRBD2 is a possible D gene (7 bases). The CDR3 length is 15 residues. From germline, CDR1 is MNHEY and CDR2 SMNVEV (reference sequence). V shed 4 bases and J shed 2 bases, with 15 bases lying between them. This chain's CDR3 is CASSSAGAETYEQYF. The CDR3 nucleotides read TGTGCCAGCAGTTCGGCGGGGGCGGAGACCTACGAGCAGTACTTC.

This chain joins TRBV19 and TRBJ2-1; D is unclear. CDR3 length: 15 amino acids. CDR1 and CDR2 from the germline V gene are LNHDA and SQIVND (reference sequence). V lost 4 bases, J lost 8 bases, and 18 bases lay in between. The CDR3 is CASSNRRSPGHEQFF. CDR3 DNA: TGTGCCAGTAGTAATCGACGCAGCCCAGGCCATGAGCAGTTCTTC.

The genes are TRBV2 and TRBJ1-1, with 7 bases aligning to TRBD1. The CDR3 has 15 residues. Germline V CDR1 and CDR2: SNHLY, FYNNEI. Trimming at V came to 3 bases and at J to 4 bases, leaving 8 bases not matched to a gene. The CDR3 coding sequence is TGTGCCAGCAGTGATTATTGGACAGGAACCACTGAAGCTTTCTTT. Its protein product is CASSDYWTGTTEAFF.